This T cell receptor (beta chain) originates from a study of T cell changes during pregnancy in multiple sclerosis. Measured with immunoSEQ multiplex PCR; TCRdb has only the in-frame clones, and not every one. This sample carries roughly 36,000 clones, about nine tenths of them seen once, and the ten largest clones take about 5.9%. The CDR3 contains 15 residues. Trimming removed 0 bases from V and 6 bases from J; junction bases left unmatched: 6. Germline values: CDR1 SGHVS, CDR2 FNYEAQ. This rearrangement joins TRBV7-6 to TRBJ2-7; 9 bases agree with TRBD1. The receptor's source is a female donor with multiple sclerosis, enrolled in a pregnancy study. Sequencing was performed on CD8+ T cells from peripheral blood mononuclear cells, taken in the second trimester of pregnancy. The CDR3 sequence: CASSLAPGQGSEQYF. CDR3 in DNA: TGTGCCAGCAGCTTAGCCCCGGGACAGGGAAGCGAGCAGTACTTC.